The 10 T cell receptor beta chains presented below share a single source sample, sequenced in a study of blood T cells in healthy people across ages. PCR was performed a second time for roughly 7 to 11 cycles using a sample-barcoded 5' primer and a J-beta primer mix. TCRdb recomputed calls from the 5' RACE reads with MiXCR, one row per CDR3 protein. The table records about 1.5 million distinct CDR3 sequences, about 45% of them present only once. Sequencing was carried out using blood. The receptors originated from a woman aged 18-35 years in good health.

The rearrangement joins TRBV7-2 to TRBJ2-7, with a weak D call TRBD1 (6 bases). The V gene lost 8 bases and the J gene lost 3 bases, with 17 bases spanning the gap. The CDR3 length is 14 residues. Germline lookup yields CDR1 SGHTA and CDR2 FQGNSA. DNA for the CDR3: TGTGCCAGCGGGTTTCGGGACACTTTCTACGAGCAGTACTTC. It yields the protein CASGFRDTFYEQYF.

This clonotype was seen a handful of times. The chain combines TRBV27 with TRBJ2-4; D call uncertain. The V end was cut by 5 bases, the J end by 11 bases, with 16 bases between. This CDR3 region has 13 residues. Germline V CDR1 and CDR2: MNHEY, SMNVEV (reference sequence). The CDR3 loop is CASSRYGQEVQYF. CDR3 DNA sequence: TGTGCCAGCAGTCGTTATGGCCAAGAGGTTCAGTACTTC.

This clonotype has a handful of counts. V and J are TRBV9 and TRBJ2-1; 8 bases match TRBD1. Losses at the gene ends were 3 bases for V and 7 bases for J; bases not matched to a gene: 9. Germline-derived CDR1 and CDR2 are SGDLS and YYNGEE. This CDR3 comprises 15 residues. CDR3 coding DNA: TGTGCCAGCAGCGACCTTTCCAACAGGGGGAATGAGCAGTTCTTC. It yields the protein CASSDLSNRGNEQFF.

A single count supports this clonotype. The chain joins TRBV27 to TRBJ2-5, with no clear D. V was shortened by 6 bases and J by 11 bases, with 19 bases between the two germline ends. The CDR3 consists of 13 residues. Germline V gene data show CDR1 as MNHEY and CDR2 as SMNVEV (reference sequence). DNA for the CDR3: TGTGCCAGCAGATCAAAGGACGACAATGAGCAGTACTTC. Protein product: CASRSKDDNEQYF.

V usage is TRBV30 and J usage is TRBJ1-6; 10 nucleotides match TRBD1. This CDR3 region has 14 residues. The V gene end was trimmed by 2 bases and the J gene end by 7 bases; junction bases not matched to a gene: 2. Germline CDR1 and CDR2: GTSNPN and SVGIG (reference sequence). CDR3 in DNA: TGTGCCTGGAGTAAGGGACAGGGGAATTCACCCCTCCACTTT. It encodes CAWSKGQGNSPLHF.

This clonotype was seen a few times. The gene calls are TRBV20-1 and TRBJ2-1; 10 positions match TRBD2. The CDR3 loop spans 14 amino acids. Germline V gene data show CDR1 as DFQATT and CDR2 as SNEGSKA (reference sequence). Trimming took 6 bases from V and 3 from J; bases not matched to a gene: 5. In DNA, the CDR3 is TGCAGTGCGCCGACTAGCGGGTACTACAATGAGCAGTTCTTC. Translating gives CSAPTSGYYNEQFF.

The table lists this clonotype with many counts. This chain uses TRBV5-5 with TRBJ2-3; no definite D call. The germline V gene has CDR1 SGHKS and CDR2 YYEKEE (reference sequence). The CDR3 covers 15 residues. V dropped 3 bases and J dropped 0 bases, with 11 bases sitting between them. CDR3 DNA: TGTGCCAGCAGCTCTACGGGTTCTAGCACAGATACGCAGTATTTT. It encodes CASSSTGSSTDTQYF.

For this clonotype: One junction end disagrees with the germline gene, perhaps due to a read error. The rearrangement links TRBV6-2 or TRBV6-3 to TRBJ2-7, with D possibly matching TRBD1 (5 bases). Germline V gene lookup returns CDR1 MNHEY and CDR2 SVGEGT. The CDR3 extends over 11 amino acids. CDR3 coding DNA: TGTGTCAGCAGTTGGACATACGAGCAGTACTTC. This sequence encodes CVSSWTYEQYF.

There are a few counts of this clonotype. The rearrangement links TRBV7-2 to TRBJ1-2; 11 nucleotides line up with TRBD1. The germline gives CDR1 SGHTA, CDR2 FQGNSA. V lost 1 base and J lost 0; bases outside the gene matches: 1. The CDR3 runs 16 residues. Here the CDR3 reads CASSLEGQGANYGYTF. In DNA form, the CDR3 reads TGTGCCAGCAGCTTAGAGGGACAGGGGGCTAACTATGGCTACACCTTC. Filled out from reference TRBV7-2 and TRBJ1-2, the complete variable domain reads GAGVSQSPSNKVTEKGKDVELRCDPISGHTALYWYRQSLGQGLEFLIYFQGNSAPDKSGLPSDRFSAERTGGSVSTLTIQRTQQEDSAVYLCASSLEGQGANYGYTFGSGTRLTVV.

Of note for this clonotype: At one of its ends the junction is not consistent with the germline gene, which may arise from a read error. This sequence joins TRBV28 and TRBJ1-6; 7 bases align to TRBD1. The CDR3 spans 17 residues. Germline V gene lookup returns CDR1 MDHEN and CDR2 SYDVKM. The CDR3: CAVQPSGTVQEYSPPHF. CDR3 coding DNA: TGTGCCGTACAACCCTCGGGGACAGTTCAAGAGTATTCACCCCCCCACTTT.